This T cell receptor (beta chain) was documented in a study of blood T cell repertoires in COVID-19. Study-level information: COVID-19 samples, acute and convalescent, were from the United States, Italy and Spain. PBMCs, B-cell-depleted T cells, or T cells provided the cDNA or gDNA that made up the material.

In the source study's methods: Reference gene primer amplification in the assay estimated nucleated cell counts. Assay: immunoSEQ multiplex PCR; the TCRdb copy retains only in-frame clones and omits some. For V, J and clone size, that table is used; D and trimming come from the DNA. The table records some 250,000 clones, less than 85% of them present only once. The CDR3 contains 14 residues. Trimming left V 3 bases short and J 5 bases short, with 14 bases between. CDR1 is SEHNR, CDR2 FQNEAQ, per germline (reference sequence). The specimen sequenced was peripheral blood. The chain recombines TRBV7-9 with TRBJ2-7; weak D call: TRBD1 (5 bases). The source is a woman aged 18-29 years with acute or convalescent COVID-19. The CDR3: CASSFTDSRDEQYF. In DNA, the CDR3 is TGTGCCAGCAGCTTCACAGACAGTAGGGACGAGCAGTACTTC.